The subject of this entry is one T cell receptor beta chain. These data come from a study of blood T cell repertoires in COVID-19. About the research overall: Both acute and convalescent COVID-19 samples were obtained from the United States, Italy and Spain. The analysed material was cDNA or gDNA that came from T cells, B-cell-depleted T cells, or PBMCs.

The CDR3 is 16 amino acids. The V gene end was trimmed by 0 bases and the J gene end by 2 bases; junction bases not matched to a gene: 3. Germline V gene sequence: CDR1 SNHLY, CDR2 FYNNEI. Per the authors' pipeline: Scientists estimated how many nucleated cells there were by amplifying reference gene primers. The table came from immunoSEQ multiplex PCR; TCRdb's copy has only in-frame clones and leaves some out. V, J and clone size derive from that table, while D and trimming were established from the DNA sequence. The sample records tens of thousands of clones, roughly 80% being singletons. The TCR sequence derives from a human donor in a cohort sampled during active or convalescent COVID-19. The V call is TRBV2, the J call TRBJ2-3; 9 positions agree with TRBD2. The specimen sequenced was peripheral blood. In DNA form, the CDR3 reads TGTGCCAGCAGTGAAGCTCTAGCGGGGACCACAGATACGCAGTATTTT. This encodes CASSEALAGTTDTQYF.